This T cell receptor beta chain comes out of a study of beta chain features in type 1 diabetes. Study-level points and caveats: High TCR expression in some cells could lead to their over-representation in cDNA sequencing.

The sequenced template was cDNA made from the entire isolated RNA. An average approximately 3.3 million reads came from naive, central memory and regulatory T cell samples. Clones were sequenced by immunoSEQ multiplex PCR, and TCRdb holds only the in-frame ones, with some missing. The sample records 110,000 to 150,000 clones, roughly 10% being singletons. Every sorted population was more than 95% pure. This clone has more than one count but fewer than ten. Its antigen is undetermined. This CDR3 region has 13 residues. The germline gives CDR1 LNHDA, CDR2 SQIVND (reference sequence). Trimming pared 8 bases from V and 4 bases from J, leaving 14 bases between.

The TCR originated in a woman aged 40 to 50 in good health. The J gene is TRBJ2-5, the V gene TRBV19; D is perhaps TRBD1 (5 bases). Input material: central memory CD4+ T cells from blood. CDR3 coding DNA: TGTGCCAGTGCGAGACAGTTCCCAGAGACCCAGTACTTC. Residues: CASARQFPETQYF.